The T cell receptor beta chain under discussion was sequenced for a study of identical twins. MiXCR was run by TCRdb on the 5' RACE reads, yielding one entry per CDR3 protein. In the table there are 350,000 or so distinct CDR3 sequences, approximately 8.7% of which are singletons. CDR1 and CDR2 from the germline V gene are DFQATT and SNEGSKA (reference sequence). The CDR3 length is 13 residues. Between the trimmed V and J ends, which lost 6 bases and 7 bases, there was a span of 18 bases. The sample holds a few counts of this clonotype. No antigen is known for it. Study-wide results and limits: Invariant MAIT and iNKT cells may have partly biased zero-insertion analyses. Models, which agreed with sharing between unrelated individuals, nonetheless underestimated the out-of-frame TCR alpha sharing seen in monozygotic twins.

This clonotype was obtained from a woman aged 50 to 60 in good health. The sequenced sample was naive T cells sorted from blood. The gene calls are TRBV20-1 and TRBJ1-2, with TRBD1 as a possible D gene (6 bases). The CDR3 sequence is CSAKLWGGLGYTF. The DNA of the CDR3 is TGCAGTGCCAAACTCTGGGGGGGCCTTGGCTACACCTTC.